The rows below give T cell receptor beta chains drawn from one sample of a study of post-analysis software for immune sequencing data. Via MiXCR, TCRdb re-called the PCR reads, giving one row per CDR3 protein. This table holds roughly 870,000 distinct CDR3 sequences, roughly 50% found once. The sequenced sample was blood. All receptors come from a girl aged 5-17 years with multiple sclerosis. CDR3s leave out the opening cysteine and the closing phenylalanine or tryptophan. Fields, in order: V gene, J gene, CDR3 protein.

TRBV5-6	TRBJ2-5	ASIVLAGYQETQY
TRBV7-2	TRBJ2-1	ASSLKRKGRDDSYNEQF
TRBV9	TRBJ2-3	ASSVGLAGPTDTQY
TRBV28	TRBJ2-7	ASRGWGVGMNEQY
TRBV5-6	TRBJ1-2	ASSPGLVYGYT
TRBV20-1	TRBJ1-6	SARRTGTTNSPLH
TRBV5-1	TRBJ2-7	ASSALGQGLYEQY
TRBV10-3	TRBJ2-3	AIRTSGGAVGPSTDTQY
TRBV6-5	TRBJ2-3	ASSTTGKADTQY
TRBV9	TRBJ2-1	ASSVEVRGNEQF
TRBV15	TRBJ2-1	ATSPLSGTGYYEQF
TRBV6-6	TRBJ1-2	ASSYGTGGAYGYT
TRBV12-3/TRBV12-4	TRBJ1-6	ASSLEQGGNSPLH
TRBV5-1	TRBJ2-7	ASSLRTGHPYEQY
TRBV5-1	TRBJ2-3	ASSWRDGADTQY
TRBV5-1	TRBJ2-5	ASSVTGTQETQY
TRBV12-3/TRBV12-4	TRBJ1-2	ASRTGGAFGGYT
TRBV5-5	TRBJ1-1	ASSPGQGIRNTEAF
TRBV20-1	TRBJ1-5	SASQGDRDQPQH
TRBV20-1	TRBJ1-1	SARATIPGGWGNTEAF
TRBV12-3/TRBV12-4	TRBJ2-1	ASSSHARDLNNEQF
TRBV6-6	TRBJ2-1	ASRASGESNEQF
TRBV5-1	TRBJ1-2	ASSLAGTGYT
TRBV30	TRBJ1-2	AWSAGSYGYT
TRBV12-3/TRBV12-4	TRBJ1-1	ASSLYEEAF
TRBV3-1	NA	ASSQVRPSYEQY
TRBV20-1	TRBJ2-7	SARGLGQGSYEQY
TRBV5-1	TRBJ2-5	ASSLGRDTFQETQY
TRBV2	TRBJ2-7	ASSEGGQGAYEQY
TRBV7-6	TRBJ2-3	ASSLSLGVRQDTQY
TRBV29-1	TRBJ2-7	SAAGTLNEQY
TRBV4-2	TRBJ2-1	ASSQEGGPTSYNEQF
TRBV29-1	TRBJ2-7	SVGSLNAGYEQY
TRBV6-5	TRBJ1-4	ASRGQGNNEKLF
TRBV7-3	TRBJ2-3	ASSRTASGTDTQY
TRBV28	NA	ASRRYTGTAPPDEQY
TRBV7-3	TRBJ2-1	ASSQDWPSGYNEQF
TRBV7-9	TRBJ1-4	ASSLEGRTATNEKLF
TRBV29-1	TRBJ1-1	SVDGWGEGGTEAF
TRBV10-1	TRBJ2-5	ASSESKAGETQY
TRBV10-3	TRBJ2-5	AIATGTEETQY
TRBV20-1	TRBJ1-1	SARDLGQGAQAF
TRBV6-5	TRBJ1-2	ASSRVFNYGYT
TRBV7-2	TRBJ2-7	ASSLGTEFYEQY
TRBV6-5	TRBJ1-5	AGSQTGPNQPQH
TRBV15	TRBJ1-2	ATSRIAGYGYT
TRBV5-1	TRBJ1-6	ASSLGNGMWSRPNSPLH
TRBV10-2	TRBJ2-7	ASSGGQYGEQY
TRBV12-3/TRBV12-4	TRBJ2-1	ASSRTNNEQF
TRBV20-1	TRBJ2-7	SARDLLLASGLYEQY
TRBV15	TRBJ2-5	ATSGPSDRQETQY
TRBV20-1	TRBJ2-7	SASRWEGVNSYEQY
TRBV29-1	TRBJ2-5	SAGPGLTYNEQY